The 22 T cell receptor beta chains given below trace back to one sample, sequenced in a study of cytomegalovirus exposure and HLA in healthy donors. PCR primers comprised 60 Vbeta and 13 Jbeta primers. Sequencing used immunoSEQ multiplex PCR; TCRdb keeps in-frame clones, though not all of them. The sample records around 140,000 clones, around 70% being singletons. The sample comprised PBMCs. Every receptor here comes from a male donor in good health and CMV-seronegative.

The CDR3 sequence: CASSLAPRTSGRPLQTQYF. CDR3 nucleotide sequence: TGTGCCAGCAGCTTAGCGCCTCGGACTAGCGGGAGGCCCCTACAGACCCAGTACTTC. The rearrangement links TRBV7-2 to TRBJ2-5; TRBD2 agrees at 14 bases. From germline, CDR1 is SGHTA and CDR2 FQGNSA. The J segment lost 6 bases and the V segment lost 0 bases, leaving 12 bases of the junction unmatched. CDR3 size: 19 residues.

This clone showed up just a few times. The chain links TRBV4-2 to TRBJ2-3; TRBD2 aligns across 13 bases. The CDR3 runs 17 residues. V lost 4 bases to trimming and J lost 3 bases; unmatched junction nucleotides: 7. Per germline, CDR1 LGHNA and CDR2 YNFKEQ. The CDR3 reads CASSLRRTSGSTDTQYF. DNA for the CDR3: TGTGCCAGCAGCCTTAGAAGGACTAGCGGGAGTACAGATACGCAGTATTTT.

The V call is TRBV6-1, the J call TRBJ2-7; 8 bases are shared with TRBD1. V trimming: 7 bases; J trimming: 4 bases; junction bases outside the gene matches: 9. Germline V gene data show CDR1 as MNHNS and CDR2 as SASEGT. The CDR3 runs to 14 residues. CDR3 amino acids: CASTRGLSEYEQYF. CDR3 nucleotide sequence: TGTGCCAGCACCAGGGGGCTTAGCGAGTACGAGCAGTACTTC.

The chain employs TRBV14 and TRBJ2-1; D is unresolved. V was clipped by 2 bases and J by 7 bases, with 6 bases between them. Germline V gives CDR1 SGHDN, CDR2 FVKESK. The CDR3 has 12 amino acids. CDR3 nucleotide sequence: TGTGCCAGCAGCCAACAAGAGAATGAGCAGTTCTTC. Translated, it gives CASSQQENEQFF.

This clone was picked up one time. The genes are TRBV28 and TRBJ2-3, with TRBD2 matching over 11 bases. After removal of 8 bases from V and 2 bases from J, the junction contained 6 bases not matched to a gene. Germline V gene data show CDR1 as MDHEN and CDR2 as SYDVKM. This CDR3 has 15 amino acids. The chain's CDR3 is CASGPGLADTDTQYF. Here the CDR3 DNA reads TGTGCCAGCGGACCGGGACTAGCGGACACAGATACGCAGTATTTT.

The chain is built from TRBV29-1 and TRBJ2-5, with 10 bases that match TRBD1. The CDR3 has 16 residues. J was trimmed by 2 bases and V by 0 bases; bases with no gene match: 6. Germline-derived CDR1 and CDR2 are SQVTM and ANQGSEA. The CDR3: CSVEDWGQGIQETQYF. The CDR3 region has the DNA TGCAGCGTTGAAGATTGGGGACAGGGGATACAAGAGACCCAGTACTTC. The variable domain in full, with the rest retrieved from reference TRBV29-1 and TRBJ2-5, is SAVISQKPSRDICQRGTSLTIQCQVDSQVTMMFWYRQQPGQSLTLIATANQGSEATYESGFVIDKFPISRPNLTFSTLTVSNMSPEDSSIYLCSVEDWGQGIQETQYFGPGTRLLVL.

The chain uses TRBV5-1 and TRBJ1-1; D not certain. Germline V gives CDR1 SGHRS, CDR2 YFSETQ. The CDR3 totals 12 residues. V lost 1 base and J 7 bases, leaving 8 bases between the germline ends. The CDR3 spells CASSLHSNEAFF. CDR3 nucleotide sequence: TGCGCCAGCAGCTTGCACAGCAATGAAGCTTTCTTT.

CDR3 bases: TGTGCCACCAGCAGAGGAGGCAGCCCCAATCAGCCCCAGCATTTT. This gives the protein CATSRGGSPNQPQHF. J is TRBJ1-5 and V is TRBV15; D not certain. Trimming left V 1 base short and J 3 bases short, with 10 bases between. The CDR3 extends over 15 amino acids. The germline gives CDR1 LNHNV, CDR2 YYDKDF (reference sequence).

This clone was observed a few times. The gene calls are TRBV23-1 and TRBJ2-7; D may be TRBD2 (5 bases). TRBV23-1 is an ORF, and what it does is uncertain. The CDR3 extends over 15 amino acids. Trimming removed 8 bases at V and 5 bases at J, with 22 bases between. CDR3 nucleotide sequence: TGCGCCAGCCCTCCCGGGGTTAACGTGTACCACGAGCAGTACTTC. Its protein product is CASPPGVNVYHEQYF.

This chain joins TRBV19 and TRBJ2-3; 9 bases line up with TRBD2. The J segment lost 11 bases and the V segment lost 2 bases, leaving 11 bases of the junction unmatched. This CDR3 region has 15 residues. Germline CDR1 and CDR2: LNHDA and SQIVND (reference sequence). This CDR3 reads CASSITSGFPDGQYF. In DNA form, the CDR3 reads TGTGCCAGTAGTATAACTAGCGGGTTCCCCGATGGGCAGTATTTT.

This chain links TRBV4-3 with TRBJ2-5, with TRBD1 as a possible D gene (5 bases). V was pared by 0 bases and J by 3 bases, with 11 bases between. The germline gives CDR1 LGHNA, CDR2 YSLEER. The CDR3 spans 15 residues. The CDR3 bases are TGCGCCAGCAGCCAAGATCTGGGCAGGGAAGAGACCCAGTACTTC. It specifies CASSQDLGREETQYF.

The CDR3 coding sequence is TGTGCCAGTAGTATAGGTCGGGGGTACAATGAGCAGTTCTTC. It translates to CASSIGRGYNEQFF. V gene TRBV19 combines with J gene TRBJ2-1; perhaps TRBD2 as D (6 bases). Germline V gene data show CDR1 as LNHDA and CDR2 as SQIVND (reference sequence). This CDR3 contains 14 residues. Trimming removed 1 base from V and 4 bases from J, with 8 bases in between.

V and J are TRBV7-3 and TRBJ2-7, with D maybe TRBD2 (6 bases). There are 12 residues in the CDR3. The V gene's germline CDR1 is SGHTA and CDR2 FQGTGA. V dropped 5 bases and J dropped 3 bases, with 8 bases sitting between them. The chain's CDR3 is CASSGGFYEQYF. The DNA for the CDR3 is TGTGCCAGCAGCGGAGGGTTCTACGAGCAGTACTTC.

V usage is TRBV7-2 and J usage is TRBJ2-7; the match to TRBD1 covers 9 bases. The CDR3 length is 14 residues. The ends lost 5 bases at V and 3 bases at J; junction bases unmatched: 5. Germline V gives CDR1 SGHTA, CDR2 FQGNSA. The CDR3 loop is CASSTTGGLYEQYF. In nucleotides, the CDR3 is TGTGCCAGCAGCACTACAGGGGGCCTCTACGAGCAGTACTTC.

This chain connects TRBV7-2 to TRBJ2-7, with TRBD1 as a possible D gene (6 bases). Trimming pared 3 bases from V and 6 bases from J, leaving 9 bases between. This CDR3 comprises 12 residues. Germline V gene data show CDR1 as SGHTA and CDR2 as FQGNSA. CDR3 coding DNA: TGTGCCAGCAGCTTTTCCAGGGGCGAGCAGTACTTC. Encoded protein: CASSFSRGEQYF.

The chain links TRBV18 to TRBJ2-6; D ambiguous. Trimming shortened V by 6 bases and J by 0 bases, and 15 bases separated the two germline ends. This CDR3 is 17 amino acids long. Germline V gives CDR1 KGHSH, CDR2 LQKENI. Written as DNA, the CDR3 is TGTGCCAGCTCCCCCAGATGGGCAGACTCTGGGGCCAACGTCCTGACTTTC. This translates into CASSPRWADSGANVLTF.

The chain uses TRBV5-6 and TRBJ2-5; 10 bases are shared with TRBD1. The J call could be wrong; TRBJ2-7 is a better fit for the DNA end. This CDR3 region has 15 residues. Germline CDR1 and CDR2: SGHDT and YYEEEE. The CDR3 DNA reads TGTGCCAGCAGCTTATCCGGGACAGGGGAGCACGAGCAGTACTTC. This gives the protein CASSLSGTGEHEQYF.

The chain combines TRBV27 with TRBJ2-7; TRBD2 might be the D (5 bases). Germline CDR1 and CDR2: MNHEY and SMNVEV (reference sequence). The CDR3 loop spans 14 amino acids. With 3 bases removed from V and 4 bases from J, the gap between germline ends came to 13 bases. The CDR3 coding sequence is TGTGCCAGCAGTTTGGCGGGCAGAACTTACGAGCAGTACTTC. Translation: CASSLAGRTYEQYF.

With regard to this clone: Germline and junction disagree at one end, which may indicate a read error. The chain recombines TRBV7-9 with TRBJ1-4; D may be TRBD1 (6 bases). Looked up from germline, CDR1 is SEHNR and CDR2 is FQNEAQ (reference sequence). The CDR3 runs 14 residues. DNA of the CDR3: TGTTCCAGCAGCTTACAGGGATCAAGGGAAAAACTGTTTTTT. Its protein product is CSSSLQGSREKLFF.

The rearrangement uses TRBV18 and TRBJ2-7, with D maybe TRBD2 (6 bases). CDR3 length: 13 residues. Between the trimmed V and J ends, which lost 2 bases and 4 bases, there was a span of 9 bases. CDR1 is KGHSH and CDR2 is LQKENI in the germline V gene. The CDR3 loop reads CASSPGAGYEQYF. In nucleotides, the CDR3 is TGTGCCAGCTCACCAGGGGCGGGATACGAGCAGTACTTC.

This clone was observed many times. This chain links TRBV21-1 with TRBJ2-5; TRBD1, as called in the table, went unchecked against the DNA. TRBV21-1 is marked as a pseudogene. The CDR3 contains 15 residues. The CDR3 nucleotides are TGTGCCAGCATTGAGACAGGGGCCCCCCAAGAGACCCAGTACTTC. It encodes CASIETGAPQETQYF.

This clone was seen a handful of times. The CDR3: CASSLRTGFGTYEQYF. The DNA of the CDR3 is TGTGCCAGCAGCTTAAGGACAGGGTTTGGAACCTACGAGCAGTACTTC. The rearrangement uses TRBV7-2 and TRBJ2-7, with 8 bases aligning to TRBD1. V dropped 2 bases and J dropped 2; count of bases not matched to a gene: 8. Per the germline V gene, CDR1 is SGHTA and CDR2 is FQGNSA. This CDR3 is built from 16 residues.